These 22 T cell receptor beta chains were all obtained from the same sample, sequenced in a study of CD8+ T cells in alopecia areata. Regarding treatment: oral pan-JAK inhibitor, 5-10 mg twice daily. Extracted RNA was reverse transcribed into cDNA, the sequencing template. TCRdb keeps only in-frame clones here, not all; method: immunoSEQ multiplex PCR. The sample carries about 94,000 clones, just over 70% recorded once. The specimen comprised CD8+ T cells sorted from blood, sampled at approximately week 42, from a patient treated with tofacitinib. The origin of the receptors is a human donor with alopecia areata.

This clone has a handful of counts. V gene TRBV25-1 combines with J gene TRBJ1-1; D gene unclear. The V gene's germline CDR1 is MGHDK and CDR2 SYGVNS. V gave up 8 bases and J gave up 3 bases, with 7 bases separating them. The CDR3 length is 11 residues. Written as DNA, the CDR3 is TGTGCCAGCTCTCGGTACACTGAAGCTTTCTTT. It specifies CASSRYTEAFF.

This clone was seen a few times. V usage is TRBV10-2 and J usage is TRBJ2-3; D uncertain. The CDR3 spans 18 residues. The germline CDR1 and CDR2 sequences are WSHSY and SAAADI. The V gene lost 0 bases and the J gene lost 2 bases, with 18 bases spanning the gap. CDR3 sequence: CASSESPPPGRHTDTQYF. The CDR3 DNA reads as TGCGCCAGCAGTGAGTCCCCCCCTCCCGGTCGCCACACAGATACGCAGTATTTT.

This clone was detected only a few times. This chain connects TRBV29-1 to TRBJ2-5, with 10 bases fitting TRBD1. The assigned J gene may be wrong: the sequence end matches TRBJ2-7 better. CDR1 and CDR2 from the germline V gene are SQVTM and ANQGSEA. The CDR3 is 14 amino acids. The CDR3 DNA follows: TGCAGCGCTTGGGACAGGGGCCGCTCCTACGAGCAGTACTTC. Translation gives CSAWDRGRSYEQYF.

The chain recombines TRBV7-2 with TRBJ1-5, with a tentative D call TRBD1 (5 bases). The CDR3 contains 16 residues. Germline CDR1 reads SGHTA; CDR2 reads FQGNSA. V lost 5 bases to trimming and J lost 0 bases, with 14 bases between them. The CDR3 is CASSPRAGPSNQPQHF. CDR3 coding DNA: TGTGCCAGCAGCCCCCGGGCAGGGCCTAGCAATCAGCCCCAGCATTTT. Drawing the rest from reference TRBV7-2 and TRBJ1-5, the complete variable domain is GAGVSQSPSNKVTEKGKDVELRCDPISGHTALYWYRQSLGQGLEFLIYFQGNSAPDKSGLPSDRFSAERTGGSVSTLTIQRTQQEDSAVYLCASSPRAGPSNQPQHFGDGTRLSIL.

This clone occurred a few times. This chain links TRBV29-1 with TRBJ1-1; 7 nucleotides match TRBD1. The V segment lost 7 bases and the J segment 3 bases; nucleotides outside the gene matches: 2. CDR1 is SQVTM, CDR2 ANQGSEA, per germline. The CDR3 runs to 11 residues. In nucleotides, the CDR3 is TGCAGCGACACAGGGGACACTGAAGCTTTCTTT. Residues: CSDTGDTEAFF.

The chain is built from TRBV27 and TRBJ1-5; no reliable D call. The CDR3 has 12 residues. V was clipped by 8 bases and J by 5 bases, with 10 bases between them. Germline lookup yields CDR1 MNHEY and CDR2 SMNVEV (reference sequence). The CDR3 region has the DNA TGTGCCAGCGGATGGTGGGATCAGCCCCAGCATTTT. Protein sequence: CASGWWDQPQHF.

This chain connects TRBV29-1 to TRBJ1-2; tentatively, D is TRBD1 (6 bases). V was clipped by 7 bases and J by 8 bases, with 20 bases between them. Germline assignment: CDR1 SQVTM and CDR2 ANQGSEA. The CDR3 has 13 residues. The CDR3 bases are TGCAGCGCCATAACAGGGCAAGGAGGAGGCTACACCTTC. It translates to CSAITGQGGGYTF.

The chain uses TRBV19 and TRBJ1-2, with a weak D call TRBD1 (5 bases). Germline V CDR1 and CDR2: LNHDA, SQIVND (reference sequence). CDR3 length: 12 amino acids. V lost 4 bases to trimming and J lost 8 bases, with 11 bases between them. CDR3 loop: CASSTVGGGYTF. DNA for the CDR3: TGTGCCAGTAGTACTGTTGGGGGAGGCTACACCTTC. The full variable domain, completed using reference TRBV19 and TRBJ1-2, is DGGITQSPKYLFRKEGQNVTLSCEQNLNHDAMYWYRQDPGQGLRLIYYSQIVNDFQKGDIAEGYSVSREKKESFPLTVTSAQKNPTAFYLCASSTVGGGYTFGSGTRLTVV.

This clone has only one observation. The gene calls are TRBV2 and TRBJ1-1; D is ambiguous. Germline assignment: CDR1 SNHLY and CDR2 FYNNEI. Trimming stripped 5 bases from V and 6 bases from J, with 7 bases between. The CDR3 totals 11 residues. CDR3 sequence reads: CASSRVSEAFF. CDR3 in DNA: TGTGCCAGCAGTCGGGTTTCTGAAGCTTTCTTT.

This clone was seen a single time. This chain joins TRBV9 and TRBJ2-1, with 8 bases aligning to TRBD1. Germline CDR1 SGDLS, CDR2 YYNGEE. Trimming took 3 bases from V and 3 from J; bases not matched to a gene: 8. This CDR3 comprises 16 residues. In nucleotides, the CDR3 is TGTGCCAGCAGCGCGGGACCGGGACAGGACTACAATGAGCAGTTCTTC. Its translation: CASSAGPGQDYNEQFF.

The V call is TRBV19, the J call TRBJ2-1; a possible D gene is TRBD2 (6 bases). V lost 5 bases, J lost 3 bases, and 14 bases lay in between. Germline V gene lookup returns CDR1 LNHDA and CDR2 SQIVND (reference sequence). The CDR3 consists of 15 residues. The CDR3 reads CASSLTSGHYNEQFF. CDR3 DNA sequence: TGTGCCAGTAGTCTGACTAGTGGTCACTACAATGAGCAGTTCTTC.

This chain uses TRBV2 with TRBJ1-1; D is uncertain. CDR1 and CDR2 from the germline V gene are SNHLY and FYNNEI. This CDR3 is 14 amino acids long. V shed 1 base and J shed 1 base, with 7 bases lying between them. The CDR3 DNA sequence: TGTGCCAGCAGTGAAGTTACGGGGAACACTGAAGCTTTCTTT. It translates to CASSEVTGNTEAFF. Together with reference TRBV2 and TRBJ1-1, the CDR3 gives the full variable domain: EPEVTQTPSHQVTQMGQEVILRCVPISNHLYFYWYRQILGQKVEFLVSFYNNEISEKSEIFDDQFSVERPDGSNFTLKIRSTKLEDSAMYFCASSEVTGNTEAFFGQGTRLTVV.

The chain employs TRBV7-9 and TRBJ2-2, with no clear D. Germline V lookup: CDR1 SEHNR, CDR2 FQNEAQ (reference sequence). Trimming stripped 11 bases from V and 8 bases from J, with 9 bases between. This CDR3 has 10 residues. In DNA form, the CDR3 reads TGTGCCGTGGATTGGGGGGAGCTGTTTTTT. Its protein is CAVDWGELFF.

This clone was seen a few times. The chain employs TRBV7-2 and TRBJ1-1; TRBD1 matches 8 bases. CDR1 and CDR2 from the germline V gene are SGHTA and FQGNSA. Trimming cost V 1 base and J 0 bases; bases outside gene matches: 4. CDR3 length: 16 amino acids. The CDR3 here is CASSLGPTGVNTEAFF. The CDR3 DNA reads as TGTGCCAGCAGCTTAGGGCCGACAGGGGTGAACACTGAAGCTTTCTTT.

The chain couples TRBV2 to TRBJ2-2; D unclear. CDR1 SNHLY and CDR2 FYNNEI come from the germline V gene. The CDR3 is 16 residues long. The germline V and J ends were trimmed by 3 bases and 0 bases, with 11 bases remaining between them. The CDR3 protein is CASSEVGQANTGELFF. The CDR3, as DNA: TGTGCCAGCAGTGAGGTTGGGCAGGCGAACACCGGGGAGCTGTTTTTT.

The chain has TRBV6-1 and TRBJ2-1; 14 bases fit TRBD2. Germline-derived CDR1 and CDR2 are MNHNS and SASEGT. The V gene end was trimmed by 5 bases and the J gene end by 0 bases; junction bases not matched to a gene: 3. The length of the CDR3 is 17 residues. CDR3 nucleotides: TGTGCCAGCAGTCAAGGGACTAGCGGGGGCTCCTACAATGAGCAGTTCTTC. Protein sequence: CASSQGTSGGSYNEQFF.

The chain combines TRBV6-5 with TRBJ2-2; 11 nucleotides match TRBD1. Germline V CDR1 and CDR2: MNHEY, SVGAGI. Trimming cost V 4 bases and J 4 bases; bases outside gene matches: 5. This CDR3 is built from 16 residues. The CDR3 DNA sequence: TGTGCCAGCAGTTTGGGACAGGGGGAGAGCACCGGGGAGCTGTTTTTT. Encoded protein: CASSLGQGESTGELFF.

The chain combines TRBV14 with TRBJ1-2; no firm D call. The CDR3 is 14 amino acids. Trimming left V 4 bases short and J 5 bases short, with 14 bases between. Germline V lookup: CDR1 SGHDN, CDR2 FVKESK. The CDR3 DNA reads TGTGCCAGCAGCCCTGGCTCGACATCATATGGCTACACCTTC. It yields the protein CASSPGSTSYGYTF. Full variable domain (remainder filled in from reference TRBV14 and TRBJ1-2): EAGVTQFPSHSVIEKGQTVTLRCDPISGHDNLYWYRRVMGKEIKFLLHFVKESKQDESGMPNNRFLAERTGGTYSTLKVQPAELEDSGVYFCASSPGSTSYGYTFGSGTRLTVV.

CDR3 loop: CASSPLTDQPQHF. In DNA form, the CDR3 reads TGTGCCAGCAGTCCCCTAACCGATCAGCCCCAGCATTTT. The rearrangement uses TRBV27 and TRBJ1-5; no firm D call. Looked up from germline, CDR1 is MNHEY and CDR2 is SMNVEV (reference sequence). The ends were cut back, 5 bases at V and 5 bases at J, with 10 bases in the middle. The CDR3 loop spans 13 amino acids.

As for this clone: A read error may account for a junction end that differs from germline. The chain employs TRBV29-1 and TRBJ1-1; D unclear. The CDR3 has 11 residues. Germline V lookup: CDR1 SQVTM, CDR2 ANQGSEA. DNA of the CDR3: TGCAGCGTGACTCAGAACGCTGAAGCTTTCTTT. Protein: CSVTQNAEAFF.

The rearrangement links TRBV4-1 to TRBJ2-2; unclear D gene. Germline V lookup: CDR1 MGHRA, CDR2 YSYEKL. Trimming cost V 0 bases and J 7 bases, with 9 bases left between them. The CDR3 contains 14 residues. CDR3 protein: CASSQDNVVGELFF. CDR3 nucleotide sequence: TGCGCCAGCAGCCAAGATAATGTGGTCGGGGAGCTGTTTTTT.

The J gene is TRBJ1-5, the V gene TRBV4-3; D remains unclear. Per the germline V gene, CDR1 is LGHNA and CDR2 is YSLEER. This CDR3 has 15 amino acids. The V and J ends lost 1 base and 0 bases respectively, with 7 bases between them. In DNA, the CDR3 is TGCGCCAGCAGCCAAGGCATAGCTAGCAATCAGCCCCAGCATTTT. Encoded protein: CASSQGIASNQPQHF.